The entry that follows covers one TCR beta chain sequence. The CDR3 consists of 17 residues. The germline CDR1 and CDR2 sequences are LGHDT and YNNKEL (reference sequence). V was cut by 2 bases and J by 3 bases, with 17 bases left in between. TCRdb's table, derived via immunoSEQ multiplex PCR, lists solely in-frame clones and lacks some. The profile shows roughly 100,000 clones, 75% to 90% of them singletons. This entry is derived from a study of T cell responses to AZD1222 COVID-19 vaccine. The V gene is TRBV3-1 (or the pseudogene TRBV3-2), the J gene TRBJ1-3; D might be TRBD1 (6 bases). Specimen: peripheral blood, collected on day 0 of AZD1222 vaccination. The sequence came from an adult in good health. The CDR3 DNA reads as TGTGCCAGCAGCCAATTCTCCGGGGGCGCGTTTGGAAACACCATATATTTT. Its translation is CASSQFSGGAFGNTIYF.